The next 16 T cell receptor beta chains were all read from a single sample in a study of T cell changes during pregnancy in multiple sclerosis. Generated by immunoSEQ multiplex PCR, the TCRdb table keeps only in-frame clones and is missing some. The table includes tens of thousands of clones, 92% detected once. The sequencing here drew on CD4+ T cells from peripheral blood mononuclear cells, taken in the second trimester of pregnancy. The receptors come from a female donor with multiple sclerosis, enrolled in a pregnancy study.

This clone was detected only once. CDR3 sequence (DNA): TGTGCCAGTACCATTGGAGCTTCGGGGGAGCTGTTTTTT. This gives the protein CASTIGASGELFF. The chain couples TRBV19 to TRBJ2-2; D is unresolved. The CDR3 has 13 residues. CDR1 is LNHDA, CDR2 SQIVND, per germline (reference sequence). The V end was cut by 7 bases, the J end by 8 bases, with 14 bases between.

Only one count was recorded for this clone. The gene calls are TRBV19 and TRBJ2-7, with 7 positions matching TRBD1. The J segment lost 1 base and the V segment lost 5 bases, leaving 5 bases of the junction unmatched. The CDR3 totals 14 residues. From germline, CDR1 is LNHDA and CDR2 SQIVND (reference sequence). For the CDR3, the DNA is TGTGCCAGTAGTGTCCGGGACAGTTCCTACGAGCAGTACTTC. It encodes CASSVRDSSYEQYF.

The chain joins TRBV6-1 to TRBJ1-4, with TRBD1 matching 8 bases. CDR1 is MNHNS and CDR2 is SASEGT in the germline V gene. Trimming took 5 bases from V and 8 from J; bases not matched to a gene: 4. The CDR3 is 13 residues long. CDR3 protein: CASSNDRGEKLFF. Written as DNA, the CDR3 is TGTGCCAGCAGTAACGACAGGGGCGAAAAACTGTTTTTT.

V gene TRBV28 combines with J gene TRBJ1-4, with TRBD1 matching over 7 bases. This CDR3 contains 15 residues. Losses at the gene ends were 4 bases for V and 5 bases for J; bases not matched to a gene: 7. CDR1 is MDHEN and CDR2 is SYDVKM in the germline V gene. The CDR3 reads CASSSGQSNNEKLFF. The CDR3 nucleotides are TGTGCCAGCAGTTCGGGACAGAGCAACAATGAAAAACTGTTTTTT.

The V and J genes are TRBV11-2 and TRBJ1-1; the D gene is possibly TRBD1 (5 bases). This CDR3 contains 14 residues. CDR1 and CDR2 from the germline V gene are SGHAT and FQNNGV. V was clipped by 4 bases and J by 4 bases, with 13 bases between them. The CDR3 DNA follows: TGTGCCAGCAGCTCCCAGAGCGGGGGCACTGAAGCTTTCTTT. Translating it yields CASSSQSGGTEAFF.

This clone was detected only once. The DNA of the CDR3 is TGCGCCAGCAGCTTGGCCGCGACAGTTGAAGCTTTCTTT. Its protein product is CASSLAATVEAFF. The chain links TRBV5-1 to TRBJ1-1; tentative D call: TRBD1 (5 bases). The CDR3 is 13 amino acids. V was trimmed by 0 bases and J by 7 bases, leaving 10 bases between them. Germline V CDR1 and CDR2: SGHRS, YFSETQ.

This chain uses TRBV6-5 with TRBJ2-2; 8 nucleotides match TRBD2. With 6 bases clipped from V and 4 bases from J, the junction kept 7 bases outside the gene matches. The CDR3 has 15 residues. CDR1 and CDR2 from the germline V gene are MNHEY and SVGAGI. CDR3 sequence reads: CASSPRTSLTGELFF. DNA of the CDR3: TGTGCCAGCAGCCCTAGGACTAGCCTCACCGGGGAGCTGTTTTTT.

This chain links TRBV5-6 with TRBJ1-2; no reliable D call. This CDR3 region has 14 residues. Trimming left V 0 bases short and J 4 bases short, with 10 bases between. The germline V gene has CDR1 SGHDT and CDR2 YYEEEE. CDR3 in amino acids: CASSLGRESYGYTF. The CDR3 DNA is TGTGCCAGCAGCTTGGGGAGGGAGAGCTATGGCTACACCTTC.

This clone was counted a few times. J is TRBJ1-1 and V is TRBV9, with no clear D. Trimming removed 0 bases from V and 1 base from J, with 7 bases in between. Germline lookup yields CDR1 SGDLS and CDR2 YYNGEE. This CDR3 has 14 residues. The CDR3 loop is CASSVVSQNTEAFF. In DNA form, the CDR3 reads TGTGCCAGCAGCGTAGTGTCACAGAACACTGAAGCTTTCTTT.

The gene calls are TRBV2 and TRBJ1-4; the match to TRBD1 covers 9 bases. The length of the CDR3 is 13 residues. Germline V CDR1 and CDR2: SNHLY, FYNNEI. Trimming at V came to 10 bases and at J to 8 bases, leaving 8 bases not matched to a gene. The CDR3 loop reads CAIKGQGQEKLFF. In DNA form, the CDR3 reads TGTGCCATTAAGGGACAGGGACAAGAAAAACTGTTTTTT.

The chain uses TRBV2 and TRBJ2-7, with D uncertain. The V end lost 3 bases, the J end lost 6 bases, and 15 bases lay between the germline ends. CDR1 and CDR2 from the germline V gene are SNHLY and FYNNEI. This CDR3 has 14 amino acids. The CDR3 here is CASSEHQSPIEQYF. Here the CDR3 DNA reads TGTGCCAGCAGTGAGCACCAAAGCCCTATCGAGCAGTACTTC.

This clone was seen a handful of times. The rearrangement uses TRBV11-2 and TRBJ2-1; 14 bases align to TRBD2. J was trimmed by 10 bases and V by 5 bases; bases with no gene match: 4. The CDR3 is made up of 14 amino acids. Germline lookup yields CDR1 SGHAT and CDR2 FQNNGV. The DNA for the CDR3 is TGTGCCAGCAGCAGGGGACTAGCGGGGGAGGAGCAGTTCTTC. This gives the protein CASSRGLAGEEQFF.

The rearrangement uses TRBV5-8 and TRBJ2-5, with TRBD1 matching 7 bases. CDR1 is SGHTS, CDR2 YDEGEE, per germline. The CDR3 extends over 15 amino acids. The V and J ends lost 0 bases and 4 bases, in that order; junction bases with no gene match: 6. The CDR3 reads CASSLEGAGVETQYF. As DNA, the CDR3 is TGTGCCAGCAGCTTGGAGGGGGCGGGCGTAGAGACCCAGTACTTC.

CDR3: CASSSPTGIFSYEQYF. Here the CDR3 DNA reads TGTGCCAGCAGTTCCCCGACAGGGATCTTCTCCTACGAGCAGTACTTC. The chain combines TRBV11-2 with TRBJ2-7, with 7 bases fitting TRBD1. V gave up 6 bases and J gave up 0 bases; unmatched junction bases: 11. The CDR3 totals 16 residues. Per germline, CDR1 SGHAT and CDR2 FQNNGV.

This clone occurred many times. The CDR3 sequence: CASSEARGGSVGYTF. In DNA form, the CDR3 reads TGTGCCAGCAGTGAAGCGCGGGGGGGATCTGTTGGCTACACCTTC. The V and J genes are TRBV2 and TRBJ1-2; tentatively, D is TRBD1 (5 bases). Germline-derived CDR1 and CDR2 are SNHLY and FYNNEI. The CDR3 is 15 amino acids. The germline V and J ends were trimmed by 0 bases and 7 bases, with 15 bases remaining between them.

The CDR3 protein is CASSLRLRSNEQFF. CDR3 in DNA: TGTGCCAGCAGCCTGCGATTAAGAAGCAATGAGCAGTTCTTC. V is TRBV14 and J is TRBJ2-1; D is unresolved. Trimming pared 4 bases from V and 6 bases from J, leaving 13 bases between. This CDR3 spans 14 amino acids. Germline V gene lookup returns CDR1 SGHDN and CDR2 FVKESK. The variable domain in full, completed from reference TRBV14 and TRBJ2-1, reads EAGVTQFPSHSVIEKGQTVTLRCDPISGHDNLYWYRRVMGKEIKFLLHFVKESKQDESGMPNNRFLAERTGGTYSTLKVQPAELEDSGVYFCASSLRLRSNEQFFGPGTRLTVL.